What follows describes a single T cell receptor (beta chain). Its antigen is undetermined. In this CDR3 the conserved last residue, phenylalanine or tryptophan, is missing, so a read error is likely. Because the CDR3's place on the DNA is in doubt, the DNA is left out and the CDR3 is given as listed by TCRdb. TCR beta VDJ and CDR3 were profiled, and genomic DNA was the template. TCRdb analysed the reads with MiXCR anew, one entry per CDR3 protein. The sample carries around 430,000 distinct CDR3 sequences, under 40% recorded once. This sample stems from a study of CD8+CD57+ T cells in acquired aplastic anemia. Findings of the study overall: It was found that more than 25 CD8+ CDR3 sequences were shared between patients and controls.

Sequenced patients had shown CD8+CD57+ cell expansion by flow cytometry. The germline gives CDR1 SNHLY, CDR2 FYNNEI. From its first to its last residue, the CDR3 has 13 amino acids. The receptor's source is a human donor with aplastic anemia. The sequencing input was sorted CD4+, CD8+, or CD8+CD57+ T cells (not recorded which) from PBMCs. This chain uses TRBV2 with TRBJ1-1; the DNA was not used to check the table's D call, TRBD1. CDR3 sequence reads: CATRTGGNTEAFS.